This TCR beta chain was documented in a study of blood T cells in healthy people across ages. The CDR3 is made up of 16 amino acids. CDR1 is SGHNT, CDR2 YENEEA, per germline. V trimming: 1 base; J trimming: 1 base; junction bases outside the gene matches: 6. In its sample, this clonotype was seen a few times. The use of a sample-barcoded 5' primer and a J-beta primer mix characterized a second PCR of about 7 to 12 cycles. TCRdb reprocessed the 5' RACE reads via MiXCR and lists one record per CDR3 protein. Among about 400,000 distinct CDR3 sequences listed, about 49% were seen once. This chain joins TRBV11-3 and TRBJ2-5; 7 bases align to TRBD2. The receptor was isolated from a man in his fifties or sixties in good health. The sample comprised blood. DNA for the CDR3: TGTGCCAGCAGCTTAGGTGGCGGGGGAGGCCAAGAGACCCAGTACTTC. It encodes CASSLGGGGGQETQYF. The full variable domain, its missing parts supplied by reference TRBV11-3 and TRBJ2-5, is EAGVVQSPRYKIIEKKQPVAFWCNPISGHNTLYWYLQNLGQGPELLIRYENEEAVDDSQLPKDRFSAERLKGVDSTLKIQPAELGDSAVYLCASSLGGGGGQETQYFGPGTRLLVL.